This T cell receptor (beta chain) was sequenced during a study of graft-versus-host responses after intestinal transplantation. Study observations and caveats: Early post-transplant HvG declines were associated with peak circulating GvH clone levels. Ileal or blood samples showed some GvH clones first, and such clones were also found in recipient marrow.

This table comes from immunoSEQ multiplex PCR, and its TCRdb copy is limited to in-frame clones, with some not included. The sample carries around 88,000 clones, around 93% recorded once. This clone was seen a few times. Its antigen is still unknown. The receptor was isolated from a human donor who was the organ donor for an intestinal transplant. Material: unstimulated CD8+ T cells sorted from spleen or lymph node cells, obtained before transplant.

Here the CDR3 reads CASSEAAGRISYNEQFF. DNA of the CDR3: TGTGCCAGCAGTGAAGCGGCAGGGAGGATTTCCTACAATGAGCAGTTCTTC. The J gene is TRBJ2-1, the V gene TRBV6-1; a weak D match, TRBD2 (6 bases). CDR3 length: 17 residues. Looked up from germline, CDR1 is MNHNS and CDR2 is SASEGT. Trimming stripped 0 bases from V and 1 base from J, with 13 bases between.